The sequence of this TCR beta chain was determined in a study of blood T cells in healthy people across ages. Study background: T cells yielded about one barcoded beta molecule per two cells through template switching. Study-wide points: Naive T cell percentage showed a strong correlation with TCR beta diversity. Significant beta diversity loss was already apparent by age approximately 42, declining roughly linearly.

Deletions cut 8 bases from V and 0 bases from J, with 9 bases between. Germline V gene sequence: CDR1 ENHRY, CDR2 SYGVKD. The CDR3 covers 13 residues. Concerning this clonotype: Its target is not known.

A second PCR, run for roughly 7 to 12 cycles, used a sample-barcoded 5' primer plus a J-beta primer mix. TCRdb reprocessed the 5' RACE reads with MiXCR, giving one entry per CDR3 protein. The sample lists just over 800,000 distinct CDR3 sequences, 55% to 65% occurring once. Material: blood. The TCR originated in a man between 25 and 39 years old in good health. The rearrangement uses TRBV10-3 and TRBJ2-3; D tentatively fits TRBD1 or TRBD2 (5 bases each). The CDR3 here is CAIGDGSTDTQYF. The CDR3 DNA follows: TGTGCCATCGGGGACGGAAGCACAGATACGCAGTATTTT.